This is a list of T cell receptor beta chains from one sample in a study of blood T cell repertoires in COVID-19. The method was immunoSEQ multiplex PCR; TCRdb's version includes in-frame clones alone and lacks a portion of them. The repertoire holds 100,000 to 150,000 clones, with approximately 84% as singletons. Specimen: peripheral blood. The source is a woman of 80 years or more with acute or convalescent COVID-19. CDR3s include the opening cysteine and the closing phenylalanine or tryptophan. The D gene is left open where the match is weak. Not all rows give a size; the values are once, few, many and, for expanded clones, a class.

J: TRBJ1-4
V: TRBV15
D: -
size: -
CDR3: CATSSRRAPTEKLFF
DNA: TGTGCCACCAGCTCCCGGAGGGCCCCTACTGAAAAACTGTTTTTT

J: TRBJ1-5
V: TRBV6-6
D: TRBD1
size: -
CDR3: CASSRTTGGAGNQPQHF
DNA: TGTGCCAGCAGTCGAACCACAGGGGGCGCTGGCAATCAGCCCCAGCATTTT

J: TRBJ1-1
V: TRBV12-3/TRBV12-4
D: TRBD1
size: once
CDR3: CASSLGQGEAFF
DNA: TGTGCCAGCAGTTTAGGACAGGGTGAAGCTTTCTTT

J: TRBJ1-1
V: TRBV21-1
D: -
size: -
CDR3: CAPSGGGDGAFF
DNA: TGTGCCCCCAGTGGGGGGGGCGATGGAGCTTTCTTT

J: TRBJ1-2
V: TRBV18
D: -
size: -
CDR3: CASSHRNRSNYGYTF
DNA: TGTGCCAGCTCACACCGAAATCGGTCTAACTATGGCTACACCTTC

J: TRBJ1-1
V: TRBV6-5
D: TRBD1
size: few
CDR3: CASRGTAANTEAFF
DNA: TGTGCCAGCAGGGGGACAGCCGCGAACACTGAAGCTTTCTTT

J: TRBJ1-6
V: TRBV30
D: -
size: once
CDR3: CAWSVGGDSPLHF
DNA: TGTGCCTGGAGTGTTGGGGGCGATTCACCCCTCCACTTT

J: TRBJ1-4
V: TRBV2
D: -
size: -
CDR3: CASGPVGLPNEKLFF
DNA: TGTGCCAGCGGGCCCGTGGGACTGCCGAATGAAAAACTGTTTTTT

J: TRBJ1-2
V: TRBV30
D: TRBD1
size: -
CDR3: CAWSADRGSGYGYTF
DNA: TGTGCCTGGAGTGCCGACAGGGGGTCGGGCTATGGCTACACCTTC

J: TRBJ1-5
V: TRBV6-2/TRBV6-3
D: TRBD1
size: -
CDR3: CASSKQRTGGWSNQPQHF
DNA: TGTGCCAGCAGTAAACAAAGGACAGGGGGCTGGAGCAATCAGCCCCAGCATTTT

J: TRBJ1-6
V: TRBV9
D: TRBD1
size: once
CDR3: CASSVTGTENSPLHF
DNA: TGTGCCAGCAGCGTAACCGGGACAGAGAATTCACCCCTCCACTTT

J: TRBJ1-4
V: TRBV4-1
D: -
size: -
CDR3: CASSHLRGGGEKLFF
DNA: TGCGCCAGCAGCCACCTCAGGGGCGGAGGTGAAAAACTGTTTTTT

J: TRBJ2-1
V: TRBV29-1
D: TRBD2
size: once
CDR3: CSVELSSGGDGEQFF
DNA: TGCAGCGTTGAATTGAGTAGCGGGGGGGATGGTGAGCAGTTCTTC

J: TRBJ2-5
V: TRBV13
D: TRBD2
size: -
CDR3: CASMTSGRQETQYF
DNA: TGTGCCAGCATGACTAGCGGGAGGCAAGAGACCCAGTACTTC

J: TRBJ2-3
V: TRBV5-4
D: TRBD2
size: -
CDR3: CASSLGTSDTDTQYF
DNA: TGTGCCAGCAGCTTGGGGACTAGCGACACAGATACGCAGTATTTT

J: TRBJ2-5
V: TRBV15
D: -
size: -
CDR3: CATSRGASAYQETQYF
DNA: TGTGCCACCAGCAGAGGGGCTAGCGCCTACCAAGAGACCCAGTACTTC

J: TRBJ2-2
V: TRBV21-1
D: -
size: -
CDR3: CASSKVLGKETNTGELFF
DNA: TGTGCCAGCAGCAAAGTGCTAGGCAAAGAAACGAACACCGGGGAGCTGTTTTTT

J: TRBJ1-5
V: TRBV28
D: TRBD1
size: -
CDR3: CASSPTGQGNQPQHF
DNA: TGTGCCAGCAGTCCAACGGGACAGGGCAATCAGCCCCAGCATTTT

J: TRBJ2-7
V: TRBV6-5
D: -
size: -
CDR3: CASRGFGGAYEQYF
DNA: TGTGCCAGCAGGGGCTTTGGAGGAGCCTACGAGCAGTACTTC

J: TRBJ1-1
V: TRBV29-1
D: -
size: few
CDR3: CSVRAGYTEAFF
DNA: TGCAGCGTGAGGGCGGGGTACACTGAAGCTTTCTTT

J: TRBJ2-5
V: TRBV11-2
D: TRBD2
size: few
CDR3: CASSRTSGRETQYF
DNA: TGTGCCAGCAGCAGGACTAGCGGGAGGGAGACCCAGTACTTC

J: TRBJ2-2
V: TRBV5-5
D: -
size: few
CDR3: CASSLLATNTGELFF
DNA: TGTGCCAGCAGCTTACTCGCTACCAACACCGGGGAGCTGTTTTTT

J: TRBJ2-1
V: TRBV5-8
D: TRBD2
size: -
CDR3: CASSLGRRSLAGVWEQFF
DNA: TGTGCCAGCAGCTTGGGGCGGAGGAGTCTAGCGGGGGTCTGGGAGCAGTTCTTC

J: TRBJ1-5
V: TRBV4-1
D: TRBD1
size: -
CDR3: CASSQERGQGNQPQHF
DNA: TGCGCCAGCAGCCAAGAAAGGGGACAGGGCAATCAGCCCCAGCATTTT

J: TRBJ1-5
V: TRBV7-9
D: TRBD1
size: -
CDR3: CASSLGGQGNQPQHF
DNA: TGTGCCAGCAGCTTAGGGGGACAGGGGAACCAGCCCCAGCATTTT

J: TRBJ1-6
V: TRBV11-2
D: -
size: -
CDR3: CASSFRGDSPLHF
DNA: TGTGCCAGCAGCTTCCGGGGTGATTCACCCCTCCACTTT

J: TRBJ2-1
V: TRBV9
D: TRBD2
size: once
CDR3: CASSVGLAGGPYNEQFF
DNA: TGTGCCAGCAGCGTAGGACTAGCGGGAGGACCCTACAATGAGCAGTTCTTC

J: TRBJ2-3
V: TRBV11-3
D: TRBD2
size: -
CDR3: CASSSGLAGGSTDTQYF
DNA: TGTGCCAGCAGCTCGGGACTAGCGGGAGGATCCACAGATACGCAGTATTTT

J: TRBJ2-4
V: TRBV30
D: -
size: -
CDR3: CAWREGGSRAVAKNIQYF
DNA: TGTGCCTGGAGGGAGGGAGGCTCCAGGGCGGTCGCCAAAAACATTCAGTACTTC

J: TRBJ2-5
V: TRBV5-4
D: TRBD2
size: -
CDR3: CASSQSGAFGETQYF
DNA: TGTGCCAGCAGCCAAAGCGGGGCCTTCGGGGAGACCCAGTACTTC

J: TRBJ1-2
V: TRBV18
D: TRBD1
size: -
CDR3: CASSLTDRGLNYGYTF
DNA: TGTGCCAGCTCACTGACGGACAGGGGACTTAACTATGGCTACACCTTC

J: TRBJ1-5
V: TRBV2
D: TRBD1
size: -
CDR3: CASSDSATDRKNQPQHF
DNA: TGTGCCAGCAGTGATTCCGCGACGGACAGGAAAAATCAGCCCCAGCATTTT

J: TRBJ1-5
V: TRBV6-5
D: -
size: -
CDR3: CASSYSGGEGQPQHF
DNA: TGTGCCAGCAGTTACTCGGGGGGTGAGGGTCAGCCCCAGCATTTT

J: TRBJ2-7
V: TRBV30
D: TRBD1
size: -
CDR3: CAWRPRTGGLYF
DNA: TGTGCCTGGAGGCCTAGGACAGGGGGCCTGTACTTC

J: TRBJ2-1
V: TRBV27
D: -
size: -
CDR3: CASSLGISGEQFF
DNA: TGTGCCAGCAGTTTGGGTATCTCAGGTGAGCAGTTCTTC